This T cell receptor beta chain stems from a study of PD-1 blockade in classical Hodgkin lymphoma. Study-wide results and caveats: Why the repertoires differ is still unclear, perhaps disease activity or prior therapy. Baseline TCR diversity was reportedly lower in newly diagnosed patients than healthy donors.

Time point here: newly diagnosed, previously untreated cHL patient sample. For comparison, PBMCs from newly diagnosed, untreated classical Hodgkin lymphoma were used. Measured with immunoSEQ multiplex PCR; TCRdb has only the in-frame clones, and not every one. The sample includes some 70,000 clones, 93% seen only once; the top ten take about 2.6%. Turning to this clone: What it binds is not known.

Germline V gene sequence: CDR1 SGHKS, CDR2 YYEKEE (reference sequence). The CDR3 is 13 residues long. With 0 bases removed from V and 6 bases from J, the gap between germline ends came to 10 bases. The rearrangement joins TRBV5-5 to TRBJ2-7; D is unclear. Material: peripheral blood mononuclear cells (PBMCs). The TCR comes from a human donor with classical Hodgkin lymphoma. This chain's CDR3 is CASSLEYVGEQYF. In DNA, the CDR3 is TGTGCCAGCAGCTTGGAGTACGTAGGCGAGCAGTACTTC.